This T cell receptor (beta chain) originates from a study of beta chain features in type 1 diabetes. Expressed TCRB transcripts were sequenced because the entire RNA isolate underwent reverse transcription. Clones were sequenced by immunoSEQ multiplex PCR, and TCRdb holds only the in-frame ones, with some missing. The data hold around 330,000 clones, with 8% to 13% observed a single time. The CDR3 length is 13 residues. V lost 1 base to trimming and J lost 7 bases, with 10 bases between them. Germline V gene data show CDR1 as SGHVS and CDR2 as FQNEAQ. The sequenced sample was naive CD4+ T cells from blood. The TCR sequence derives from a woman in her 30s in good health. The V call is TRBV7-8, the J call TRBJ2-5; D may be TRBD2 (6 bases). CDR3 coding DNA: TGTGCCAGCAGCTTAGGGGGAGGTGGGACCCAGTACTTC. Its translation: CASSLGGGGTQYF.